The rows below give T cell receptor beta chains drawn from one sample of a study of neoadjuvant anti-PD-1 for oral cavity cancer. Profiling relied on immunoSEQ multiplex PCR, and the TCRdb table lists in-frame clones only, not all of them. Found here are 75,000 or so clones, about four fifths of them singletons; the top ten hold about 3.1%. The sequences come from PBMCs, collected before nivolumab (anti-PD-1) treatment. Source of these receptors: a person aged 35 to 85 with oral cavity squamous cell carcinoma. CDR3s include the opening cysteine and the closing phenylalanine or tryptophan. A D gene is named only where the DNA matches it firmly. The listing skips clone size in some rows; elsewhere it reads once, few, many or a size class.

d_gene: TRBD2; v_gene: TRBV28; abundance: NA; j_gene: TRBJ2-7; CDR3nt: TGTGCCAGCAGTTTGGGGGGACTAGCGGGAGCCTACGAGCAGTACTTC; CDR3aa: CASSLGGLAGAYEQYF
d_gene: NA; v_gene: TRBV6-1; abundance: NA; j_gene: TRBJ1-2; CDR3nt: TGTGCCAGCAGTGAAGGGGGCCTAGCTAACTATGGCTACACCTTC; CDR3aa: CASSEGGLANYGYTF
d_gene: TRBD2; v_gene: TRBV6-6; abundance: NA; j_gene: TRBJ2-7; CDR3nt: TGTGCCAGCAGCCGCACTAGCGGGATCTCCTACGAGCAGTACTTC; CDR3aa: CASSRTSGISYEQYF
d_gene: NA; v_gene: TRBV2; abundance: NA; j_gene: TRBJ1-1; CDR3nt: TGTGCCAGCAGTGACAGGGGATACACTGAAGCTTTCTTT; CDR3aa: CASSDRGYTEAFF
d_gene: NA; v_gene: TRBV5-6; abundance: few; j_gene: TRBJ1-4; CDR3nt: TGTGCCAGCAGCTTGACCTCTAGACAGGTTGTAGATGAAAAACTGTTTTTT; CDR3aa: CASSLTSRQVVDEKLFF
d_gene: TRBD1; v_gene: TRBV28; abundance: NA; j_gene: TRBJ1-5; CDR3nt: TGTGCCAGCGTGGTCACAGGGGGTAATATGGGCAATCAGCCCCAGCATTTT; CDR3aa: CASVVTGGNMGNQPQHF
d_gene: NA; v_gene: TRBV27; abundance: NA; j_gene: TRBJ1-1; CDR3nt: TGTGCCAGCAGAACTTACACTGAAGCTTTCTTT; CDR3aa: CASRTYTEAFF
d_gene: NA; v_gene: TRBV7-6; abundance: NA; j_gene: TRBJ2-1; CDR3nt: TGTGCCAGCAGCTTAAGCAGGGACTTTAGGAATGAGCAGTTCTTC; CDR3aa: CASSLSRDFRNEQFF
d_gene: TRBD2; v_gene: TRBV7-9; abundance: once; j_gene: TRBJ2-3; CDR3nt: TGTGCCAGCAGCCCATGGGCTAGCGGAGATACGCAGTATTTT; CDR3aa: CASSPWASGDTQYF
d_gene: NA; v_gene: TRBV6-5; abundance: NA; j_gene: TRBJ1-2; CDR3nt: TGTGCCAGCAGTTACTCGGGCAGGGATGGCTACACCTTC; CDR3aa: CASSYSGRDGYTF
d_gene: TRBD2; v_gene: TRBV9; abundance: few; j_gene: TRBJ2-7; CDR3nt: TGTGCCAGCAGCGCCTCCGGGACTAGCGGCTACGAGCAGTACTTC; CDR3aa: CASSASGTSGYEQYF
d_gene: NA; v_gene: TRBV9; abundance: once; j_gene: TRBJ2-2; CDR3nt: TGTGCCAGCAGCGGGGACTTACAGAACACCGGGGAGCTGTTTTTT; CDR3aa: CASSGDLQNTGELFF
d_gene: TRBD1; v_gene: TRBV5-1; abundance: NA; j_gene: TRBJ1-1; CDR3nt: TGCGCCAGCAGCTTGGAGGACAGGACTGAAGCTTTCTTT; CDR3aa: CASSLEDRTEAFF
d_gene: NA; v_gene: TRBV7-2; abundance: once; j_gene: TRBJ2-7; CDR3nt: TGTGCCAGCAGCTTGGCAATCGGTGAGCAGTACTTC; CDR3aa: CASSLAIGEQYF
d_gene: NA; v_gene: TRBV13; abundance: NA; j_gene: TRBJ2-3; CDR3nt: TGTGCCAGCAGCTTCGCTCTCCTTCGCACAGATACGCAGTATTTT; CDR3aa: CASSFALLRTDTQYF
d_gene: TRBD1; v_gene: TRBV2; abundance: NA; j_gene: TRBJ1-2; CDR3nt: TGTGCCAGCACCCCGGACAGGGTAGGAGGCTACACCTTC; CDR3aa: CASTPDRVGGYTF